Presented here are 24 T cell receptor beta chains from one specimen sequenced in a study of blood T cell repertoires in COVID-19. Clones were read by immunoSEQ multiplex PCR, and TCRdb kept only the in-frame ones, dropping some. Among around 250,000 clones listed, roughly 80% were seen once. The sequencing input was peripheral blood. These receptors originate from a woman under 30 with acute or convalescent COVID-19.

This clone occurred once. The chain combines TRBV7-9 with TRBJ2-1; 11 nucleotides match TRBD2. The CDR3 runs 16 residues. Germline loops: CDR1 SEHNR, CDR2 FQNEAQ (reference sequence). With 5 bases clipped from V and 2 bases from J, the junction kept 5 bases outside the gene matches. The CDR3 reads CASSPLGLAAYNEQFF. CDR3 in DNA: TGTGCCAGCAGCCCCTTGGGACTAGCGGCCTACAATGAGCAGTTCTTC.

In DNA form, the CDR3 reads TGCGCCAGCAGCCAAGGAACAGGGGGCTTAGGAGCTTTCTTT. Residues: CASSQGTGGLGAFF. V usage is TRBV4-3 and J usage is TRBJ1-1; 9 nucleotides align to TRBD1. Losses at the gene ends were 1 base for V and 10 bases for J; bases not matched to a gene: 7. Germline values: CDR1 LGHNA, CDR2 YSLEER. CDR3 length: 14 residues.

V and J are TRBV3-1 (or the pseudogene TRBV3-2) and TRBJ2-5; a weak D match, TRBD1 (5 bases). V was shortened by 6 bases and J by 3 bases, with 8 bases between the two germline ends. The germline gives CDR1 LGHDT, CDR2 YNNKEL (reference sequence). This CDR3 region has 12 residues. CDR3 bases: TGTGCCAGCAGAGACAGTAAAGAGACCCAGTACTTC. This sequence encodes CASRDSKETQYF.

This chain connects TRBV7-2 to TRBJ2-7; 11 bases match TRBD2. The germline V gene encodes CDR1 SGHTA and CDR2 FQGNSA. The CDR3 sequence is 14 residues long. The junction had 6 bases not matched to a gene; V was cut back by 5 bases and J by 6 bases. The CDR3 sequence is CASSPTSGSTEQYF. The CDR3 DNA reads TGTGCCAGCAGCCCCACTAGCGGGAGTACCGAGCAGTACTTC.

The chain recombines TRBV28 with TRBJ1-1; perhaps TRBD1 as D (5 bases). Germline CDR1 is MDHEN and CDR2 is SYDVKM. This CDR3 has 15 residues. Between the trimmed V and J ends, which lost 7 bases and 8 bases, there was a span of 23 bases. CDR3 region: CASTEGWALSGEAFF. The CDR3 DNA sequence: TGTGCCAGCACCGAGGGGTGGGCGCTAAGCGGGGAAGCTTTCTTT.

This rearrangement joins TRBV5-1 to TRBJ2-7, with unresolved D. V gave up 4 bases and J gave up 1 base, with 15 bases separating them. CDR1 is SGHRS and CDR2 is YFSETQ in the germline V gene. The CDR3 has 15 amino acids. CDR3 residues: CASSPRVGTSYEQYF. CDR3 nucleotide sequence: TGCGCCAGCAGCCCCCGGGTGGGTACTTCCTACGAGCAGTACTTC.

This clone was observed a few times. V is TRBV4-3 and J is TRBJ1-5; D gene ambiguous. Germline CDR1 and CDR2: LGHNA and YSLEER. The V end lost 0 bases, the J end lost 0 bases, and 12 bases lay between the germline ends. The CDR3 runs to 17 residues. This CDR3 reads CASSQEAWQVSNQPQHF. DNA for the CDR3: TGCGCCAGCAGCCAAGAGGCCTGGCAGGTTAGCAATCAGCCCCAGCATTTT.

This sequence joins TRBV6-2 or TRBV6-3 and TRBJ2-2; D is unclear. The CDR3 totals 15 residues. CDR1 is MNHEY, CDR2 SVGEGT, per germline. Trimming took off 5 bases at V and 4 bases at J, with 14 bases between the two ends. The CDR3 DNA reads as TGTGCCAGCAGTACGAACCCTCCGGGCACCGGGGAGCTGTTTTTT. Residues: CASSTNPPGTGELFF.

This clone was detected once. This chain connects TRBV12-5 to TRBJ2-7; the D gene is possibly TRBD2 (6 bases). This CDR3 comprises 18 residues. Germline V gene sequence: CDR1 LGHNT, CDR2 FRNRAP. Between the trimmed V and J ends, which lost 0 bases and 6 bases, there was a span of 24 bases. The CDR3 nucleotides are TGTGCTAGTGGTTTGGTACTCGGTGTTGGCCAGAAGACTAGCGAGCAGTACTTC. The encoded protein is CASGLVLGVGQKTSEQYF.

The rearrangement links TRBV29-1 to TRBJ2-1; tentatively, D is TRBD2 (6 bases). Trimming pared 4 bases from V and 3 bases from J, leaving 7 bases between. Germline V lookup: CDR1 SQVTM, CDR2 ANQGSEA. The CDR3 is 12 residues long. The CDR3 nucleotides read TGCAGCGTTGGCGGGAACTACAATGAGCAGTTCTTC. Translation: CSVGGNYNEQFF.

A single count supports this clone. The CDR3 spells CASSLLAGGGRNYNEQFF. The DNA of the CDR3 is TGTGCCAGCAGCCTTCTAGCGGGAGGAGGTAGAAACTACAATGAGCAGTTCTTC. The chain has TRBV3-1 (or the pseudogene TRBV3-2) and TRBJ2-1; 11 bases align to TRBD2. The CDR3 spans 18 residues. Per the germline V gene, CDR1 is LGHDT and CDR2 is YNNKEL (reference sequence). J lost 3 bases, V lost 4 bases, and 11 bases had no gene match.

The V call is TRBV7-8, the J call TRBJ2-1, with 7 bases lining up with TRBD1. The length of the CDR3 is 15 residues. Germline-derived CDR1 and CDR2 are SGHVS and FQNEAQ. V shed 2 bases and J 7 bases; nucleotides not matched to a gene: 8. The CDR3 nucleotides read TGTGCCAGCAGCTTACAAACAGGGGTCTTGAATGAGCAGTTCTTC. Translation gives CASSLQTGVLNEQFF. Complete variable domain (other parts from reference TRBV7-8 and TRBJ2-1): GAGVSQSPRYKVAKRGQDVALRCDPISGHVSLFWYQQALGQGPEFLTYFQNEAQLDKSGLPSDRFFAERPEGSVSTLKIQRTQQEDSAVYLCASSLQTGVLNEQFFGPGTRLTVL.

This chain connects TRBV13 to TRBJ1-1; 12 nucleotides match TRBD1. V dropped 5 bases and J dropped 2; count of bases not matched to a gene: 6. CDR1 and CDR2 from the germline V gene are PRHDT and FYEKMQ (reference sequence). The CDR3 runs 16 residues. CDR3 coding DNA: TGTGCCAGCAGCCGACCGGGACAGGGGGCAAACACTGAAGCTTTCTTT. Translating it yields CASSRPGQGANTEAFF.

CDR3 sequence (DNA): TGTGCCAGCAGCTTAGATTTCGGGGTTAATTCACCCCTCCACTTT. It encodes CASSLDFGVNSPLHF. The V gene is TRBV13, the J gene TRBJ1-6; D gene uncertain. The CDR3 runs to 15 residues. V was clipped by 1 base and J by 6 bases, with 10 bases between them. Germline V gene sequence: CDR1 PRHDT, CDR2 FYEKMQ (reference sequence).

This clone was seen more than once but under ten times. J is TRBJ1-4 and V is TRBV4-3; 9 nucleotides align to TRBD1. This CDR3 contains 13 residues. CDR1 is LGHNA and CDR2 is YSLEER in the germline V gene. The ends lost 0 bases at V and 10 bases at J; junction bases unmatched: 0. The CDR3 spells CASSQEDRGKLFF. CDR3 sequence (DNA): TGCGCCAGCAGCCAAGAGGACAGGGGAAAACTGTTTTTT.

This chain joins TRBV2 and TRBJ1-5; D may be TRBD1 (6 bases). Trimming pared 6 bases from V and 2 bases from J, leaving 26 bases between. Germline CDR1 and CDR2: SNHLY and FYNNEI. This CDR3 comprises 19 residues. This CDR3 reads CASRLSGTLSRVGNQPQHF. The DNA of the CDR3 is TGTGCCAGCAGATTATCCGGGACACTGAGTCGAGTGGGCAATCAGCCCCAGCATTTT.

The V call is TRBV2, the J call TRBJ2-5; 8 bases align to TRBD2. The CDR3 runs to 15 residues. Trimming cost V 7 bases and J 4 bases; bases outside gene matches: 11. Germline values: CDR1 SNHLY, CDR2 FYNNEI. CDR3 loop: CASIAGGLGPETQYF. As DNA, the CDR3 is TGTGCCAGCATTGCGGGAGGCCTTGGTCCAGAGACCCAGTACTTC.

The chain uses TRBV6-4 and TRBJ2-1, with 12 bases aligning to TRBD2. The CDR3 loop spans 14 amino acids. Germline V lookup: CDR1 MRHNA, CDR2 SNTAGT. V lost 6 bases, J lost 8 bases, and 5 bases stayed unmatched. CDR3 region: CASRRTSGTHEQFF. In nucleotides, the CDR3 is TGTGCCAGCAGGAGGACTAGCGGGACTCATGAGCAGTTCTTC.

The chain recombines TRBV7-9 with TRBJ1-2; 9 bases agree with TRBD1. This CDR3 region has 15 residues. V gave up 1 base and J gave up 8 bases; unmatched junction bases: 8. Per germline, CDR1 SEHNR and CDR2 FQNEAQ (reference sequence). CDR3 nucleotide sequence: TGTGCCAGCAGCTTAGGGTGGGGACAGGGCAACGGCTACACCTTC. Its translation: CASSLGWGQGNGYTF.

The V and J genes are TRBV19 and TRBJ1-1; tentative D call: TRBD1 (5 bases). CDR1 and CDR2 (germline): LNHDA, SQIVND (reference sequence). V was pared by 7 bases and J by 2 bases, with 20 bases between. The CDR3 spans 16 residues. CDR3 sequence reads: CASKSPRRDQNTEAFF. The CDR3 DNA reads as TGTGCCAGTAAGTCCCCAAGGAGGGACCAAAACACTGAAGCTTTCTTT.

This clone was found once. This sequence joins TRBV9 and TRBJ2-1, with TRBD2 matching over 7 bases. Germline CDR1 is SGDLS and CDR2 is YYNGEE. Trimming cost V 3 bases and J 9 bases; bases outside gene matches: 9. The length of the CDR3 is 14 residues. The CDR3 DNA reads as TGTGCCAGCAGCGGAAGCACTAGCGAATTTGAGCAGTTCTTC. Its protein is CASSGSTSEFEQFF.

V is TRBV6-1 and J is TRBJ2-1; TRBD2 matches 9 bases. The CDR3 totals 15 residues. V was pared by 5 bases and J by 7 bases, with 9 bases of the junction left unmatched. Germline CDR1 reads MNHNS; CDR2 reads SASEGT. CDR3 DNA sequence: TGTGCCAGCAGTCCCTTAGCGGGAGCGCGAAATGAGCAGTTCTTC. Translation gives CASSPLAGARNEQFF.

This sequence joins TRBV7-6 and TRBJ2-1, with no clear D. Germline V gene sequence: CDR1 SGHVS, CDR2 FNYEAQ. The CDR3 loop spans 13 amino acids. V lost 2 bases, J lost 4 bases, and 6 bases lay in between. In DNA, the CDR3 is TGTGCCAGCAGCTTATCAGGATACAATGAGCAGTTCTTC. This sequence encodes CASSLSGYNEQFF.

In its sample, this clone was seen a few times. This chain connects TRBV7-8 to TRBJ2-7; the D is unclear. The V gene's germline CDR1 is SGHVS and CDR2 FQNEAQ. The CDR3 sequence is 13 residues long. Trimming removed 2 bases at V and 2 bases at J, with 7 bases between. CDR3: CASSLNGAYEQYF. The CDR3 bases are TGTGCCAGCAGCTTAAATGGAGCCTACGAGCAGTACTTC.